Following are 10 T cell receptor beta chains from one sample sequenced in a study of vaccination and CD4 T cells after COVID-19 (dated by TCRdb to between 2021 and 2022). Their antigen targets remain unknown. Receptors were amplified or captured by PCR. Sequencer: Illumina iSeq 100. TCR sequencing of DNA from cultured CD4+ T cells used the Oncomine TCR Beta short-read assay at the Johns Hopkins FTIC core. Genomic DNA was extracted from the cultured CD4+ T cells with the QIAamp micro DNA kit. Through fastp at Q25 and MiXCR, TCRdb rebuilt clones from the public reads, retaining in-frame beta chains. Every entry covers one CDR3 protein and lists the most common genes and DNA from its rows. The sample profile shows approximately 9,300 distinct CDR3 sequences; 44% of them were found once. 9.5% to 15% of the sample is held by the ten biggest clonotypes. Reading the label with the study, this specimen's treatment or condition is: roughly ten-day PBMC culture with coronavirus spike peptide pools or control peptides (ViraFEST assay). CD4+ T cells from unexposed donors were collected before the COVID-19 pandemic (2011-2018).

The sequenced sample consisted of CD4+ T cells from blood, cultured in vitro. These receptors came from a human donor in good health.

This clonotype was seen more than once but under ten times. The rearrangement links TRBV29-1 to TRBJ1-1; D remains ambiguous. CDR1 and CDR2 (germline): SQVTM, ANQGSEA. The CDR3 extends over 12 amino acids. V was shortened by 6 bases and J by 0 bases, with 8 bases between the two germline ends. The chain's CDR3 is CSVGRLNTEAFF. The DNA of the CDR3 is TGCAGCGTCGGACGGCTGAACACTGAAGCTTTCTTT.

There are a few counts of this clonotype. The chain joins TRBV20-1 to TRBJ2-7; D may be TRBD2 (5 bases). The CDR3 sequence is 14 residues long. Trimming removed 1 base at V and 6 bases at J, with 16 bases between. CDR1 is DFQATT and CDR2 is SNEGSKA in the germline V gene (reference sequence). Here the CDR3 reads CSARGGQDRSEQYF. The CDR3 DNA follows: TGCAGTGCTAGAGGAGGGCAGGATCGGTCCGAGCAGTACTTC.

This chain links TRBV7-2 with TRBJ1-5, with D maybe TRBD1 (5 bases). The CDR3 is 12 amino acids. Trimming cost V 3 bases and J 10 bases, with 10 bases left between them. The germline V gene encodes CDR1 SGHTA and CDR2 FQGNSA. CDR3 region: CASSLMRGPQHF. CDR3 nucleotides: TGTGCCAGCAGCTTGATGAGGGGACCCCAGCATTTT.

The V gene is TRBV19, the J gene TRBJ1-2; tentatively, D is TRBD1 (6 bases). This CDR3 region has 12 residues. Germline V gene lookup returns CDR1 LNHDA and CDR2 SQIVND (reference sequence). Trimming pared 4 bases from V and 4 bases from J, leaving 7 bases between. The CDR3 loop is CASSKTGYGYTF. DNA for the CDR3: TGTGCCAGTAGTAAGACAGGCTATGGCTACACCTTC.

The CDR3 is CASSSSGASGSLGFFEQYF. Here the CDR3 DNA reads TGTGCCAGCAGTTCCTCCGGGGCTAGCGGGAGTTTGGGGTTTTTCGAGCAGTACTTC. The V call is TRBV28, the J call TRBJ2-7; 10 bases map to TRBD2. The trim removed 4 bases at V and 6 bases at J, leaving 21 bases unmatched. Germline V gene sequence: CDR1 MDHEN, CDR2 SYDVKM. This CDR3 has 19 residues.

As DNA, the CDR3 is TGCGCCAGCAGCTTGGCGGCACTTGGAGAAGAGACCCAGTACTTC. It is translated as CASSLAALGEETQYF. The chain carries TRBV5-1 and TRBJ2-5; no firm D call. Germline-derived CDR1 and CDR2 are SGHRS and YFSETQ. The V end was cut by 0 bases, the J end by 3 bases, with 12 bases between. The CDR3 spans 15 residues.

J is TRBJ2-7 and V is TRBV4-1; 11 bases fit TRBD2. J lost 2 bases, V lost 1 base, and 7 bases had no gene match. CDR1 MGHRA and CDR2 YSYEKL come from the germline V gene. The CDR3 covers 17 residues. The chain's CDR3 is CASSQVPTSGRTYEQYF. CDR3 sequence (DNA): TGCGCCAGCAGCCAAGTCCCAACTAGCGGGAGAACCTACGAGCAGTACTTC.

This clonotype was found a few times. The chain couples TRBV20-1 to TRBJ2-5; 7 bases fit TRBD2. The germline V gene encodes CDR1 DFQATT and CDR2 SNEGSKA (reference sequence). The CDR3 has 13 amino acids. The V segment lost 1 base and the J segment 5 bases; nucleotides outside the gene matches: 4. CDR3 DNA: TGCAGTGCTAGAGTGCCTAGCGGCGAGACCCAGTACTTC. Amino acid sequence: CSARVPSGETQYF.

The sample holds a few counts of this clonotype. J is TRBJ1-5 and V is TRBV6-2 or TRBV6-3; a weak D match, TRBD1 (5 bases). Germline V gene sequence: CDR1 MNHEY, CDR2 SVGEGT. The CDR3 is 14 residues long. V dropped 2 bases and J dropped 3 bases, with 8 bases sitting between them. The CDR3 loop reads CASSYTGYNQPQHF. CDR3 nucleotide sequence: TGTGCCAGCAGTTACACAGGATACAATCAGCCCCAGCATTTT.

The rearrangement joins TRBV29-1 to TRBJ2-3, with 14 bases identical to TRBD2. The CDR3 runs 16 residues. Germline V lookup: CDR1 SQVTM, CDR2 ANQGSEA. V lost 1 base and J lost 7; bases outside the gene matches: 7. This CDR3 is CSVEGGLAGGWYTQYF. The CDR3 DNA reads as TGCAGCGTTGAAGGAGGACTAGCGGGAGGTTGGTATACGCAGTATTTT.